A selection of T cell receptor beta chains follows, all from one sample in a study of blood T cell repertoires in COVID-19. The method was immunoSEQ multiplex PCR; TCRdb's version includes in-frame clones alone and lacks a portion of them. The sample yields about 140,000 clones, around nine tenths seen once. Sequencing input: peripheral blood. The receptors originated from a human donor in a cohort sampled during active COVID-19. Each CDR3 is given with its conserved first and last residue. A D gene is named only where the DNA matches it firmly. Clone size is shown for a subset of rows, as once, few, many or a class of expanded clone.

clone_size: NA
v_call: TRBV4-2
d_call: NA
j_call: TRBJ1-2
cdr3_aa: CASSQDTANYGYTF
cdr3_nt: TGTGCCAGCAGCCAAGATACAGCTAACTATGGCTACACCTTC

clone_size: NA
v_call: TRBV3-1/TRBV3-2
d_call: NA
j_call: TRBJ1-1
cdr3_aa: CASSLPPGMGNTEAFF
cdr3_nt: TGTGCCAGCAGCCTCCCACCCGGGATGGGGAACACTGAAGCTTTCTTT

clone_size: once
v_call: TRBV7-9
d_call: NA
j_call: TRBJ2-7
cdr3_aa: CASSSLQGTPYEQYF
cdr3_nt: TGTGCCAGCAGCTCCCTCCAGGGTACCCCCTACGAGCAGTACTTC

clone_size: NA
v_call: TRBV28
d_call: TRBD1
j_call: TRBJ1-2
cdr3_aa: CASSANTYGGGVRDYGYTF
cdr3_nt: TGTGCCAGCAGTGCTAATACTTATGGAGGGGGCGTTAGGGACTATGGCTACACCTTC

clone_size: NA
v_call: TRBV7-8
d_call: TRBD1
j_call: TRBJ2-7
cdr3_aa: CASSLAQGDPVRSYEQYF
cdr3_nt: TGTGCCAGCAGCTTAGCGCAGGGGGACCCTGTGCGCTCCTACGAGCAGTACTTC

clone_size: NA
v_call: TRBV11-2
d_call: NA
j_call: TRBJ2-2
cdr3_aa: CASSYTNTGELFF
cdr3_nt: TGTGCCAGCAGCTACACGAACACCGGGGAGCTGTTTTTT

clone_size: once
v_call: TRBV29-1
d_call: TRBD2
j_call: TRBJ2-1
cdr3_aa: CSVGDQLAGGNEQFF
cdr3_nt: TGCAGCGTTGGTGATCAGCTAGCGGGAGGCAATGAGCAGTTCTTC

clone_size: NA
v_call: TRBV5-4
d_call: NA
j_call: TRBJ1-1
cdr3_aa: CASSYGGATEAFF
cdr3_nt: TGTGCCAGCAGCTACGGAGGGGCCACTGAAGCTTTCTTT

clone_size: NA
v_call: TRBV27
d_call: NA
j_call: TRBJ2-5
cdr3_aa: CASSPVAGARETQYF
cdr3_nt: TGTGCCAGCAGTCCCGTGGCGGGGGCTCGGGAGACCCAGTACTTC

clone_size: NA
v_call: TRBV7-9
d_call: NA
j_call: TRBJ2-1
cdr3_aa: CASSLPPGHGLPNEQFF
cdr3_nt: TGTGCCAGCAGCTTACCACCGGGACACGGGTTGCCCAATGAGCAGTTCTTC

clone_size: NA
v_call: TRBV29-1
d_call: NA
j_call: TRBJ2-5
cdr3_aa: CSVEVQRAWETQYF
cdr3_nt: TGCAGCGTTGAAGTTCAGAGGGCGTGGGAGACCCAGTACTTC

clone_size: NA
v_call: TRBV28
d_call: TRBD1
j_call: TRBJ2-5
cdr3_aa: CASSTTGTGLQETQYF
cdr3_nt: TGTGCCAGCAGTACCACCGGGACAGGGCTCCAAGAGACCCAGTACTTC

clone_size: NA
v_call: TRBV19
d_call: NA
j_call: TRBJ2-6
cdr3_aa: CASTIGRGTSGANVLTF
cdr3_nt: TGTGCCAGTACTATAGGACGAGGTACCTCTGGGGCCAACGTCCTGACTTTC

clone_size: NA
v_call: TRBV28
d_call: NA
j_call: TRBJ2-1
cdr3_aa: CASSFRLSDEQFF
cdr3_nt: TGTGCCAGCAGTTTCAGGCTCTCCGATGAGCAGTTCTTC

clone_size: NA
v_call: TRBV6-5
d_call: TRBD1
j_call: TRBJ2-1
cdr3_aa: CASRTPGQVYNEQFF
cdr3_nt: TGTGCCAGCAGGACTCCGGGACAGGTATACAATGAGCAGTTCTTC

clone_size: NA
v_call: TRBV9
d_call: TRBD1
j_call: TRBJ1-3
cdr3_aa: CASRPGQGSGNTIYF
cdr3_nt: TGTGCCAGCCGTCCGGGACAGGGTTCTGGAAACACCATATATTTT

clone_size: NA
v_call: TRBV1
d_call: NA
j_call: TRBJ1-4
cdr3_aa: CTSSRSRTLGTNEKLFF
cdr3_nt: TGCACCAGCAGCCGGAGCCGAACACTGGGAACTAATGAAAAACTGTTTTTT

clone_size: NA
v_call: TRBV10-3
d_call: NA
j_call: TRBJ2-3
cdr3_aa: CAISDGGSTDTQYF
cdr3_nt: TGTGCCATCAGTGATGGGGGCTCCACAGATACGCAGTATTTT

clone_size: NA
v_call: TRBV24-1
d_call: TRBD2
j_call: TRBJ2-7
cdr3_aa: CATSDSASGSVTYEQYF
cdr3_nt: TGTGCCACCAGTGATTCGGCTAGCGGGAGTGTCACCTACGAGCAGTACTTC

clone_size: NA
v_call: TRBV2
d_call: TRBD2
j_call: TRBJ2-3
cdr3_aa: CASSEAGGTSGRGSTDTQYF
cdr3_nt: TGTGCCAGCAGTGAAGCCGGAGGGACTAGCGGGAGGGGAAGCACAGATACGCAGTATTTT

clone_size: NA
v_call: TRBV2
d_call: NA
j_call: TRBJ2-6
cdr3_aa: CASSERGQRTSGANVLTF
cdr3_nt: TGTGCCAGCAGTGAAAGGGGACAAAGGACGTCTGGGGCCAACGTCCTGACTTTC

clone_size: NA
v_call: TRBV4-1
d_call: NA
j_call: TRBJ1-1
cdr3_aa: CASSLDGQSKVEAFF
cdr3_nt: TGCGCCAGCAGCCTCGATGGACAGTCCAAGGTTGAAGCTTTCTTT

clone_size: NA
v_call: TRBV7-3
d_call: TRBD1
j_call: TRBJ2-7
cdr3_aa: CARPTGTYEQYF
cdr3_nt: TGTGCCAGACCGACAGGGACCTACGAGCAGTACTTC

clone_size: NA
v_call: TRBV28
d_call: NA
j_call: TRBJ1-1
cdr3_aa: CASSLIGTQNTEAFF
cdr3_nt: TGTGCCAGCAGTTTAATAGGGACACAAAACACTGAAGCTTTCTTT

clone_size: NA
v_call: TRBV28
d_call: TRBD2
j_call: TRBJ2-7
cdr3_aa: CASSFLAGAYEQYF
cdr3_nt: TGTGCCAGCAGTTTCTTAGCGGGGGCCTACGAGCAGTACTTC

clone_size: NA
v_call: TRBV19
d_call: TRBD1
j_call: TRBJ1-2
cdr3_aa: CASSGRDRGLNGGYTF
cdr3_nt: TGTGCCAGTAGCGGAAGGGACAGGGGGCTCAATGGTGGCTACACCTTC

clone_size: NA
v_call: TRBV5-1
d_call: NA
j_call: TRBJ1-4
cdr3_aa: CASSKDTSATNEKLFF
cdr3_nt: TGCGCCAGCAGCAAGGACACATCTGCAACTAATGAAAAACTGTTTTTT

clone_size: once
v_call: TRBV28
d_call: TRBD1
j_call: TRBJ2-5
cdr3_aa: CASSLESRTGGRETQYF
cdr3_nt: TGTGCCAGCAGTTTAGAGTCCAGGACAGGGGGCAGGGAGACCCAGTACTTC

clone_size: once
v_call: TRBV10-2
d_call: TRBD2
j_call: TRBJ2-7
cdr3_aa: CASSEGLAGGAQDEQYF
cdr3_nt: TGCGCCAGCAGTGAGGGACTAGCGGGAGGGGCCCAGGACGAGCAGTACTTC

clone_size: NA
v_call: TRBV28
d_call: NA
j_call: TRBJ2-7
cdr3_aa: CASNTRGRSYEQYF
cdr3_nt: TGTGCCAGCAACACCAGGGGCAGGAGCTACGAGCAGTACTTC

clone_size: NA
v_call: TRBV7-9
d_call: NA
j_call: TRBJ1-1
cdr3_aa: CASIGWYQGLNTEAFF
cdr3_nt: TGTGCCAGCATTGGATGGTACCAGGGCTTGAACACTGAAGCTTTCTTT

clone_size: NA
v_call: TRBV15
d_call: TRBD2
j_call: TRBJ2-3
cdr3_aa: CATSRASAGDPDTQYF
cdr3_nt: TGTGCCACCAGCAGAGCGTCGGCGGGAGACCCAGATACGCAGTATTTT

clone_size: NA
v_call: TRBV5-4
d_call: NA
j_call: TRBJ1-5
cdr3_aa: CASSLAGDQPQHF
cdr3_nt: TGTGCCAGCAGCTTGGCGGGGGATCAGCCCCAGCATTTT

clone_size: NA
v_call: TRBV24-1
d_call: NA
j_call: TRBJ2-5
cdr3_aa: CATSDPGRGIQETQYF
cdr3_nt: TGTGCCACCAGTGACCCGGGACGGGGGATACAAGAGACCCAGTACTTC

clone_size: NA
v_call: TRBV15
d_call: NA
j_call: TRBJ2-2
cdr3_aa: CATSRDKAGLLTGELFF
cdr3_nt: TGTGCCACCAGCAGAGATAAGGCCGGACTCCTCACCGGGGAGCTGTTTTTT

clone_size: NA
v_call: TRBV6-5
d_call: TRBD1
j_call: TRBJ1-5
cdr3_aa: CASTQGVYSNQPQHF
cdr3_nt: TGTGCCAGCACTCAGGGGGTCTATAGCAATCAGCCCCAGCATTTT

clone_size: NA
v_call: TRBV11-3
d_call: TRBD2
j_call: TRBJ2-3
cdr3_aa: CASSDGGAGDTQYF
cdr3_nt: TGTGCCAGCAGCGACGGGGGGGCCGGAGATACGCAGTATTTT

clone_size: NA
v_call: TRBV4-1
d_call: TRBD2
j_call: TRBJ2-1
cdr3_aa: CASSPGLRAGVNNEQFF
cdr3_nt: TGCGCCAGCAGCCCCGGTTTGCGAGCGGGAGTAAACAATGAGCAGTTCTTC

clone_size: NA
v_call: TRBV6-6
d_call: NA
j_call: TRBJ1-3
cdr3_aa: CASSYLVGNTIYF
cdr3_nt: TGTGCCAGCAGTTACCTCGTGGGAAACACCATATATTTT

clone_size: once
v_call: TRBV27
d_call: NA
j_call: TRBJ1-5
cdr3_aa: CATSPVGPGWPQHF
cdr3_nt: TGTGCCACCTCCCCCGTGGGGCCTGGATGGCCCCAGCATTTT

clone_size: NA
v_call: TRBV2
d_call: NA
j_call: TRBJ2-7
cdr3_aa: CASGALRGSYEQYF
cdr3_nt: TGTGCCAGTGGGGCACTCAGGGGCTCCTACGAGCAGTACTTC

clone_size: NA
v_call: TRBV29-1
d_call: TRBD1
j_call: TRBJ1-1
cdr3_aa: CSFTGTGRTEAFF
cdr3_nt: TGCAGCTTTACCGGGACAGGGAGGACTGAAGCTTTCTTT

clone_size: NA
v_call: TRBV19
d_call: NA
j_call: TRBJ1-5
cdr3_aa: CASRDSNQPQHF
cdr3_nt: TGTGCCAGTAGGGACTCCAATCAGCCCCAGCATTTT

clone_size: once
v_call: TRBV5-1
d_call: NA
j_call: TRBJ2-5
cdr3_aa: CASSQEVGESTQYF
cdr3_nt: TGCGCCAGCAGCCAGGAGGTGGGCGAAAGCACCCAGTACTTC

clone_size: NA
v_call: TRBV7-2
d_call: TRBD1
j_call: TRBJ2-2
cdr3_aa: CASSPGQGWLFF
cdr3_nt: TGTGCCAGCAGCCCCGGACAGGGGTGGCTGTTTTTT

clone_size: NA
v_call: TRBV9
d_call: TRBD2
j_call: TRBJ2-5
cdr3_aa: CASSVGRASGGSETQYF
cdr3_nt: TGTGCCAGCAGCGTAGGCCGGGCTAGCGGGGGCTCAGAGACCCAGTACTTC

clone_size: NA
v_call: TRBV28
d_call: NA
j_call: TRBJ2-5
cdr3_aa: CASTPRGKLRETQYF
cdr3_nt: TGTGCCAGCACCCCGAGGGGGAAGTTGAGAGAGACCCAGTACTTC

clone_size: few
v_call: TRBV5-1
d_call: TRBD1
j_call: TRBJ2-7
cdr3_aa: CASSSNTGTGGPEQYF
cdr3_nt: TGCGCCAGCAGCTCAAACACCGGGACAGGGGGCCCTGAGCAGTACTTC

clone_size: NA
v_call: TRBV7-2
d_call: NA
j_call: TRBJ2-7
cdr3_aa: CASSERSGPYEQYF
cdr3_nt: TGTGCCAGCAGCGAGCGGAGCGGCCCCTACGAGCAGTACTTC

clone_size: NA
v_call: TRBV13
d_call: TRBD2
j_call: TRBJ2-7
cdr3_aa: CASSLTASGGLRYF
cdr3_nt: TGTGCCAGCAGCTTAACGGCTAGCGGGGGTTTGAGGTACTTC

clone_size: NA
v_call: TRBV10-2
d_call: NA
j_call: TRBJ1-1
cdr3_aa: CASSDSRWRGTEAFF
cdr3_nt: TGCGCCAGCAGTGACTCTAGGTGGCGCGGCACTGAAGCTTTCTTT

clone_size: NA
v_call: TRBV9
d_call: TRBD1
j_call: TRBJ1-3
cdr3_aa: CASSYGQGPGNTIYF
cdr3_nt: TGTGCCAGCAGCTACGGACAGGGCCCTGGAAACACCATATATTTT

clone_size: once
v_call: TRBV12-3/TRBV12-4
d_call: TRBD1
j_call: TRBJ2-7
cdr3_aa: CASSVGTGYEQYF
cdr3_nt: TGTGCCAGCAGTGTCGGGACAGGGTACGAGCAGTACTTC

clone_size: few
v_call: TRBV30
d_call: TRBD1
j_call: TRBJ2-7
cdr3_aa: CAWSWGQSSYEQYF
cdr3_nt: TGTGCCTGGAGTTGGGGACAGAGCTCCTACGAGCAGTACTTC